Here is one TCR beta chain with its context. The antigen is unknown. The CDR3 has 15 residues. V dropped 0 bases and J dropped 0 bases, with 10 bases sitting between them. CDR1 and CDR2 from the germline V gene are SGHKS and YYEKEE (reference sequence). This entry comes from a study of OX40 agonist ivuxolimab in advanced cancers. Study context: Administration of intravenous ivuxolimab to patients occurred every 2 weeks at 0.01 to 10 mg/kg.

The protocol was immunoSEQ multiplex PCR, while the TCRdb copy is restricted to in-frame clones and leaves out a portion. The sample has some 28,000 clones; 75% to 85% are singletons. Study outcomes and limitations: There were, on average, more expanded clones in CD8+ T cells than in CD4+. Antigens targeted by the expanded peripheral T cells were not determined.

The clonotype was recovered from an adult with an advanced solid tumor such as melanoma, head and neck, liver or kidney cancer. The source material was CD4+ or CD8+ T cells sorted from blood, sampled in a trial of the OX40 agonist ivuxolimab. This chain links TRBV5-5 with TRBJ2-7; D gene uncertain. The DNA of the CDR3 is TGTGCCAGCAGCTTGGTGCAGGCCCACTCCTACGAGCAGTACTTC. Amino acids: CASSLVQAHSYEQYF.